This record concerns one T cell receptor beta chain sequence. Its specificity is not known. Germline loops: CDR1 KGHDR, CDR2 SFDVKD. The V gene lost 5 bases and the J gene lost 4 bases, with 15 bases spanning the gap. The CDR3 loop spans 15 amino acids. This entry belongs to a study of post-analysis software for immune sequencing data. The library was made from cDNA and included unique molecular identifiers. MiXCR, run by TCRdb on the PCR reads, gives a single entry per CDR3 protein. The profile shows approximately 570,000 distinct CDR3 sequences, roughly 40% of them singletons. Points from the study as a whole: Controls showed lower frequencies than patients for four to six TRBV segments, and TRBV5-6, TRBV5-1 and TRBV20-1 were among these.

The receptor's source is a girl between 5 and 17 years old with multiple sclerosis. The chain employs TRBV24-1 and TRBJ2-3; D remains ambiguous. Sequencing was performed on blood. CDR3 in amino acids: CATSVNDLGADTQYF. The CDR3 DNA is TGTGCCACCAGTGTGAACGACTTGGGCGCAGATACGCAGTATTTT.